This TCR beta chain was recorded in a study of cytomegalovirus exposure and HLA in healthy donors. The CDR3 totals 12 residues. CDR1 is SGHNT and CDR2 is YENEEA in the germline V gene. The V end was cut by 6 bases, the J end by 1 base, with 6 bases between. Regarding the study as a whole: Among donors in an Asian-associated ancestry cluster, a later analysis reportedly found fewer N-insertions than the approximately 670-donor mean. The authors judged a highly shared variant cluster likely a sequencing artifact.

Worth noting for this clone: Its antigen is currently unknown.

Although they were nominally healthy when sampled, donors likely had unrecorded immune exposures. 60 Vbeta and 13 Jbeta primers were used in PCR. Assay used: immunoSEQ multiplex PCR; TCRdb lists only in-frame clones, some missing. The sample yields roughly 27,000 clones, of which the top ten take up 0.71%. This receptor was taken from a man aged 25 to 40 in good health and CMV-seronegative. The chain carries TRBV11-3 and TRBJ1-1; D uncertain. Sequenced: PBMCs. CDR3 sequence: CASRGRNTEAFF. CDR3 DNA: TGTGCCAGCAGGGGCCGGAACACTGAAGCTTTCTTT.